The clone carrying this TCR beta chain appeared a few times. What it binds is unknown. The data stem from a study of T cell repertoires in cytomegalovirus infection. TCRdb passed the reads through MiXCR, listing each CDR3 protein once. This table holds hundreds of thousands of distinct CDR3 sequences, approximately 8.9% found once. This CDR3 spans 14 amino acids. Germline CDR1 DFQATT, CDR2 SNEGSKA (reference sequence). V lost 1 base and J 2 bases, leaving 12 bases between the germline ends. General observations from the study: Predominance within the ex vivo response was attributable to HLA-C-restricted CMV-specific TCR beta clonotypes.

Sequencing was carried out using PBMCs. The chain employs TRBV20-1 and TRBJ2-7; no clear D. The sequence was collected from a human donor in good health (CMV status not recorded). Some clones in this sample may be carry-over from other donors' samples. CDR3 sequence: CSARVPTETYEQYF. The CDR3 DNA is TGCAGTGCTAGAGTCCCGACTGAGACCTACGAGCAGTACTTC.